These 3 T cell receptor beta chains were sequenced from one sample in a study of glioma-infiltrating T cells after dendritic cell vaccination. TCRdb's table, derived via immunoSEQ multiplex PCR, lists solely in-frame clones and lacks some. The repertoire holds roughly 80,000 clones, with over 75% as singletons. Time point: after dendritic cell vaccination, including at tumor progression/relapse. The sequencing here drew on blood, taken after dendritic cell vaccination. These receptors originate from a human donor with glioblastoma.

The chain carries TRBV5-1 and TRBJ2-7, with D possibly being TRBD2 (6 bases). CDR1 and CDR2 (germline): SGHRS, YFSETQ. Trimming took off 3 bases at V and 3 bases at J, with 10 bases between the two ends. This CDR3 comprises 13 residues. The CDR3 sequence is CASSWGVGYEQYF. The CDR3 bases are TGCGCCAGCAGCTGGGGGGTGGGCTACGAGCAGTACTTC.

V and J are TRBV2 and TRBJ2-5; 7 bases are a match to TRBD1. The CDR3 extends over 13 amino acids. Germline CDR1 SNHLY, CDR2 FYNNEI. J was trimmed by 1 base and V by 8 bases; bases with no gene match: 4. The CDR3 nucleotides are TGTGCCAGCGGCTGGGACAGCCAAGAGACCCAGTACTTC. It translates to CASGWDSQETQYF.

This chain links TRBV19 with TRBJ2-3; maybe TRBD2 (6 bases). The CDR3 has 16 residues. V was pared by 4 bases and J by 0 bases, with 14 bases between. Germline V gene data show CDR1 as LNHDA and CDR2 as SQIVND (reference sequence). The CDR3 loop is CASSRGTPTSTDTQYF. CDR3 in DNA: TGTGCCAGTAGTAGGGGGACTCCAACTAGCACAGATACGCAGTATTTT.